These T cell receptor beta chains were read from a single sample in a study of cytomegalovirus exposure and HLA in healthy donors. Generated by immunoSEQ multiplex PCR, the TCRdb table keeps only in-frame clones and is missing some. The sample lists about 150,000 clones; 75% to 85% were seen once. Material: PBMCs. The receptors originated from a woman aged 35 to 49 in good health and CMV-seropositive. Both conserved end residues are part of each CDR3. The order of the fields is V gene, J gene, D gene, clone size, CDR3 DNA, CDR3 protein. The D gene is left open where the match is weak. The size entry is marked missing in some rows and otherwise reads once, few, many or a size class.

TRBV4-2,TRBJ1-5,TRBD1,-,TGTGCCAGCAGCCGCGGACAGGGAAATCAGCCCCAGCATTTT,CASSRGQGNQPQHF
TRBV5-1,TRBJ1-1,-,-,TGCGCCAGCAGCTTGGAAATTCCGGACACTGAAGCTTTCTTT,CASSLEIPDTEAFF
TRBV27,TRBJ2-7,-,-,TGTGCCAGCAGTCCCTCCTTATACTACGAGCAGTACTTC,CASSPSLYYEQYF
TRBV6-5,TRBJ2-5,TRBD1,-,TGTGCCAGCAGCAGAGGGACAGCAGGGACCCAGTACTTC,CASSRGTAGTQYF
TRBV27,TRBJ2-1,TRBD2,-,TGTGCCAGCAGCCATCGACTAGCGGGAGTTCGGGACAATGAGCAGTTCTTC,CASSHRLAGVRDNEQFF
TRBV19,TRBJ2-2,TRBD2,-,TGTGCCAGTAGTATAGCGGCGGGAGGCGGGGAGCTGTTTTTT,CASSIAAGGGELFF
TRBV28,TRBJ2-5,-,-,TGTGCCAGCAGTTTCGCGTGGACTGCAGAAGAGACCCAGTACTTC,CASSFAWTAEETQYF
TRBV11-2,TRBJ2-7,TRBD1,once,TGTGCCAGCAGCTTAGTGGACAGGGGCTACGAGCAGTACTTC,CASSLVDRGYEQYF
TRBV29-1,TRBJ2-7,TRBD2,-,TGCAGCGTTACGGGAGGCGGAACCTACGAGCAGTACTTC,CSVTGGGTYEQYF
TRBV10-3,TRBJ1-1,-,few,TGTGCCATCAGCCCCGGGGACACCGAAGCTTTCTTT,CAISPGDTEAFF
TRBV19,TRBJ2-7,-,-,TGTGCCAGTAACACGGGACTTAGTACCTACGAGCAGTACTTC,CASNTGLSTYEQYF
TRBV13,TRBJ2-3,TRBD1,many,TGTGCCAGCGGCGTGGATGACAGGGCAAGGGGAGATACGCAGTATTTT,CASGVDDRARGDTQYF
TRBV2,TRBJ2-7,-,-,TGTGCCAGCAGTGAAGGGAGGTACGAGCAGTACTTC,CASSEGRYEQYF
TRBV11-3,TRBJ1-2,-,-,TGTGCCAGCAGCTTGCCGGGTTCCTATGGCTACACCTTC,CASSLPGSYGYTF
TRBV5-1,TRBJ2-3,-,-,TGCGCCAGCAGCTTGGGCGGCGCCTACACAGATACGCAGTATTTT,CASSLGGAYTDTQYF
TRBV5-5,TRBJ1-1,-,few,TGTGCCAGCAGCTTGGCCATCAGGGGCACTGAAGCTTTCTTT,CASSLAIRGTEAFF
TRBV27,TRBJ1-4,TRBD1,-,TGTGCCAGCAGCCGAGGGACAGCTGTTAATGAAAAACTGTTTTTT,CASSRGTAVNEKLFF
TRBV25-1,TRBJ1-2,-,-,TGTGCCAGCAGTGAGACAGTAGCTAACTATGGCTACACCTTC,CASSETVANYGYTF
TRBV7-9,TRBJ2-3,TRBD1,-,TGTGCCAGCAGGCGAACAGGGGACACAGATACGCAGTATTTT,CASRRTGDTDTQYF
TRBV7-2,TRBJ2-7,-,-,TGTGCCAGCAGCGGAAGGACAGAACTGACCTACGAGCAGTACTTC,CASSGRTELTYEQYF
TRBV5-1,TRBJ1-2,-,-,TGCGCCAGCAATTCTCAGGGCAACTCTAACTATGGCTACACCTTC,CASNSQGNSNYGYTF
TRBV5-1,TRBJ2-3,-,-,TGCGCCAGCAGCTACGCGCAGGGTGGGGATACGCAGTATTTT,CASSYAQGGDTQYF
TRBV27,TRBJ2-7,TRBD2,-,TGTGCCAGCAAAGGACTAGTCTCCTACGAGCAGTACTTC,CASKGLVSYEQYF
TRBV19,TRBJ2-5,-,once,TGTGCCAGTAGTATAACGGGGGAGACCCAGTACTTC,CASSITGETQYF
TRBV19,TRBJ2-3,TRBD2,-,TGTGCCAGTAGTATAGGACTAGCATCAGATACGCAGTATTTT,CASSIGLASDTQYF
TRBV5-5,TRBJ1-2,TRBD1,-,TGTGCCAGCAGCATCGGACAGGGGTTCTATGGCTACACCTTC,CASSIGQGFYGYTF
TRBV2,TRBJ2-1,-,-,TGTGCCAGCAGTGAAGCGAGGGAAGGTGAGCAGTTCTTC,CASSEAREGEQFF
TRBV11-3,TRBJ2-1,TRBD2,-,TGTGCCAGCAGCTTAGAACAACTAGCGGGCGAAGACAATGAGCAGTTCTTC,CASSLEQLAGEDNEQFF
TRBV2,TRBJ2-7,TRBD1,-,TGTGCCAGCAGTGAAGAAGGGGGCAGCTACGAGCAGTACTTC,CASSEEGGSYEQYF
TRBV2,TRBJ2-3,TRBD2,few,TGTGCCAGCAGTGAACGCCTCCCGGGACTAACCTTACCAACTAGCACAGATACGCAGTATTTT,CASSERLPGLTLPTSTDTQYF
TRBV18,TRBJ1-3,TRBD1,few,TGTGCCAGCTCACCACGACAGGGAGCTGGAAACACCATATATTTT,CASSPRQGAGNTIYF
TRBV14,TRBJ2-7,-,-,TGTGCCAGCAGCCAAGGGAAAGGGGACAGGAGCAAGCGGGACGTCGAGCAGTACTTC,CASSQGKGDRSKRDVEQYF
TRBV6-1,TRBJ1-5,-,-,TGTGCCAGCAGTGAAGCGGGGGGGGCAGGGCAGGGTCAGCCCCAGCATTTT,CASSEAGGAGQGQPQHF
TRBV30,TRBJ1-1,TRBD1,-,TGTGCCTGGAGTCCCGGGACAGGGAACACTGAAGCTTTCTTT,CAWSPGTGNTEAFF
TRBV7-9,TRBJ1-1,TRBD1,-,TGTGCCAGCAGCTTGGCTGGGACAGTCAACACTGAAGCTTTCTTT,CASSLAGTVNTEAFF
TRBV7-2,TRBJ2-5,-,-,TGTGCCAGCAGCTTAGGGGGGCAGGGCCGGGTAGCCCAGTACTTC,CASSLGGQGRVAQYF
TRBV15,TRBJ2-1,TRBD2,-,TGTGCCACCAGCGGACCGGGAGGGTACAATGAGCAGTTCTTC,CATSGPGGYNEQFF
TRBV28,TRBJ2-3,TRBD2,-,TGTGCCAGCAGTCTCTCCGGGACTAGACTCACAGATACGCAGTATTTT,CASSLSGTRLTDTQYF
TRBV9,TRBJ2-1,-,-,TGTGCCAGCAGCGTTTCGGGAGCCAATGAGCAGTTCTTC,CASSVSGANEQFF
TRBV7-3,TRBJ2-7,TRBD1,-,TGTGCCAGCAGCTTAATGGGAGGACAGGGAGTAGAGCAGTACTTC,CASSLMGGQGVEQYF
TRBV6-5,TRBJ2-1,TRBD1,-,TGTGCCAGCAGATTCCGACAGGGGGCCATGTTCTTC,CASRFRQGAMFF
TRBV19,TRBJ2-3,TRBD1,-,TGTGCCAGTAGACGGGACAGGAGCACAGATACGCAGTATTTT,CASRRDRSTDTQYF
TRBV30,TRBJ1-6,TRBD1,-,TGTGCCTGGGGGGACAGGAGTCGTTCACCCCTCCACTTT,CAWGDRSRSPLHF
TRBV4-2,TRBJ2-5,-,-,TGTGCCAGCAGCCCATCGCGACAGTCTAACCAAGAGACCCAGTACTTC,CASSPSRQSNQETQYF
TRBV9,TRBJ2-3,TRBD2,-,TGTGCCAGCAGCGTAACCCTAGCGGGAACCTACACAGATACGCAGTATTTT,CASSVTLAGTYTDTQYF
TRBV19,TRBJ1-2,-,-,TGTGCCAGTAGTATATCATCCGCAGCTAACTATGGCTACACCTTC,CASSISSAANYGYTF
TRBV15,TRBJ2-5,TRBD2,-,TGTGCCACCAGCAGAGAGACGGGGGGTGATCGAGAGACCCAGTACTTC,CATSRETGGDRETQYF
TRBV6-5,TRBJ2-5,-,few,TGTGCCAGCAGTTACCGGGTTAGCGGAGGCCGTGGGACCCAGTACTTC,CASSYRVSGGRGTQYF
TRBV7-8,TRBJ2-5,TRBD2,-,TGTGCCAGCAGCTTAGCGACTAGCGGGCCCTCCGAGGAGACCCAGTACTTC,CASSLATSGPSEETQYF
TRBV29-1,TRBJ2-4,-,-,TGCGGTGGAGAGTCCAAAAACATTCAGTACTTC,CGGESKNIQYF
TRBV6-1,TRBJ2-7,TRBD1,once,TGTGCCAGCAGTGATTTGGACAGGGGGGGATCCTACGAGCAGTACTTC,CASSDLDRGGSYEQYF
TRBV5-6,TRBJ1-4,TRBD1,-,TGTGCCAGCAGCTTGAAGTGGGGACAGGGTAATGAAAAACTGTTTTTT,CASSLKWGQGNEKLFF
TRBV14,TRBJ1-2,-,-,TGTGCCAGCAGCCAAGAAGGCTACGGGTACTATGGCTACACCTTC,CASSQEGYGYYGYTF
TRBV2,TRBJ2-7,-,-,TGTGCCAGCAGTGAGATTGGCCCAGGAGGAGAGCAGTACTTC,CASSEIGPGGEQYF
TRBV6-1,TRBJ2-1,TRBD1,-,TGTGCCAGCAGCCGGGACAGAGGACAGAATGAGCAGTTCTTC,CASSRDRGQNEQFF
TRBV6-5,TRBJ2-2,TRBD2,-,TGTGCCAGCAGTTCTAGCGGGAGCACGAACACCGGGGAGCTGTTTTTT,CASSSSGSTNTGELFF